This TCR beta chain was sequenced in a study of tumor-infiltrating lymphocytes in primary liver carcinoma (dated by TCRdb to 2016 to 2017). Background for the entire study: The five patients, three men and two women aged 30 to 69 years, had hepatocellular carcinoma (four) or combined HCC and intrahepatic cholangiocarcinoma (one). Reproducibility between technical replicate repertoires was high, with correlation coefficients above 0.95 and mean shared-clone rates about 0.91. Samples yielded roughly 3.5 to 7.5 million productive TCRbeta reads; read depth did not differ significantly between tissue types. Across five regions of each liver tumor, along with adjacent normal tissue and blood, the study brought together TCRbeta repertoire sequencing, expression microarrays and whole-exome sequencing. Agilent mRNA microarray profiling was performed on the roughly 25 tumor region samples to relate TCRbeta repertoire diversity to the local molecular phenotype. Tumors of the five patients were stage T1-T3 N0M0 with maximum diameters of 4.2 to 10 cm. A total of about 35 specimens from 5 patients, comprising some 25 tumor regions, 5 adjacent noncancerous liver tissues and 5 peripheral blood samples, were covered by TCRbeta repertoire sequencing. Findings and caveats that apply to the study as a whole: Repertoire overlap was found to be higher between tumor regions (mean around 36%) than between tumor-adjacent (17%) or tumor-blood (around 15%) pairs, consistent with antigen-driven expansion. The study included only 4 to 6 patients, and the authors note findings should be validated in a larger study. Only the TCR beta chain was sequenced, which likely underestimates true repertoire diversity because unpaired alpha chains were not captured. Since the samples were bulk and unsorted, there was no way to compare CD4+ and CD8+ T cell repertoires. Only about 8-24% of top clones were present in all five regions of a tumor, suggesting spatial heterogeneity of tumor-infiltrating T cells. The top 250 clones accounted for a significantly greater share of the repertoire in tumors than in blood (p = 0.039).

A constant-region primer and ProtoScript II reverse transcriptase were used to reverse-transcribe TCRbeta-specific cDNA from roughly 0.5 ug total RNA. Three nested multiplex PCR rounds, following a slightly modified ARM-PCR procedure, were used to build the TCRbeta libraries. The first two PCR rounds used multiplex TRBV1-TRBV30 forward primers with a Cbeta reverse primer, each for roughly 10 cycles. A final 25-cycle PCR with Deep VentR polymerase added sample barcodes and Illumina adapters. Before sequencing, amplicons of 200-500 bp were gel-purified using a QIAquick gel extraction kit. The TCRbeta amplicons were sequenced with 250-bp paired-end reads on an Illumina HiSeq 2500. From the authors' description of their analysis: Reads were quality-trimmed with Trimmomatic v0.33, and paired reads were merged with FLASH v1.2.11 to recover full CDR3 sequences. MiGEC v1.2.1b assigned V, D and J germline segments to the rearranged TCRbeta sequences. Clonotype statistics and Shannon-Wiener diversity indices were calculated with VDJtools v1.0.0. Except for diversity analysis, only the 250 most abundant clonotypes of each sample were used in subsequent analyses to reduce sampling bias. Clones were called with MiXCR by TCRdb after fastp trimmed the public reads at Q25, and only in-frame beta chains were retained. Every distinct CDR3 protein forms one entry, paired with its most common genes and DNA. The V and J calls and clone size are TCRdb's, not the authors'. In this sample the table shows approximately 92,000 distinct CDR3 sequences, about three quarters of which occur a single time. About 9.2% of the sample comes from the top ten.

About this clonotype itself: This receptor's antigen is unknown. Germline and junction disagree at one end, which may indicate a read error.

Without any cell sorting, total RNA and DNA were extracted together from about 20-30 mg of bulk tissue using the AllPrep DNA/RNA mini kit. Between late 2015 and early 2016, a few patients in China with histopathologically diagnosed primary liver carcinoma had surgical resection. At the time of sampling, the patients had chronic HBV infection and had not received any treatment. Each tumor was sampled at five spatially separated regions: the tumor centre plus the superior, inferior, left-lateral and right-lateral poles. According to histology, viable tumor cells made up more than 85% of every tumor sample. Fresh tumor and adjacent tissue pieces were bisected; one half was stored in RNAlater at -80°C, the other sent for histology. The CDR3 starts with the cysteine, ends with the phenylalanine, and has 15 residues. Only CDR3 DNA remains: 45 bases, in frame from the first base.

The chain links TRBV12-3 or TRBV12-4 with TRBJ2-7; confidence is insufficient to name the D gene. Sequenced sample: liver tumor tissue from sampling region 5. The cell subset or site label, read with the paper, signifies: tumor region T5, tumor centre. The clonotype was recovered from a woman aged 60 to 75 with primary liver carcinoma and hepatitis B virus infection. In nucleotide form, the sequence is TGTGCCAGCAGTTTCGATATGGACGCGACCTACGAGCAATACTTC. It is translated as CASSFDMDATYEQYF.